The 23 T cell receptor beta chains in this list originate from one sample, sequenced in a study of molecular identifiers for immune sequencing clone quantification. In TCRdb, the PCR reads were re-called with MiXCR into one record per CDR3 protein. Of fewer than 100,000 distinct CDR3 sequences in the sample, under 25% were seen once. Sequencing was done on a sample of naive CD8+ T cells from blood, with Jurkat cell RNA spiked in. The subset here: FACS-sorted CD8+CD4-CCR7+CD45RA+ naive T cells. The receptors were sampled from a human donor in good health. Some libraries in this study had Jurkat cell RNA spiked in.

Many counts were recorded for this clonotype. The rearrangement uses TRBV29-1 and TRBJ2-3; D call uncertain. The germline gives CDR1 SQVTM, CDR2 ANQGSEA. Trimming took off 5 bases at V and 4 bases at J, with 7 bases between the two ends. The CDR3 covers 11 residues. The chain's CDR3 is CSVPRSDTQYF. CDR3 DNA sequence: TGCAGCGTTCCTAGATCAGATACGCAGTATTTT.

About this clonotype itself: A read error is possible here, since a much larger clone lies one base away. The chain links TRBV21-1 to TRBJ2-7; the table's D call of TRBD1 was not tested on the DNA. TRBV21-1 is a recognized pseudogene. There are 13 residues in the CDR3. The CDR3 region is CVEQKSVAGEQYF. In DNA, the CDR3 is TGTGTCGAGCAAAAGTCGGTAGCCGGGGAGCAGTACTTC.

In its sample, this clonotype was seen many times. The genes are TRBV14 and TRBJ1-6, with unresolved D. The V end was cut by 3 bases, the J end by 2 bases, with 17 bases between. The CDR3 totals 18 residues. Germline CDR1 is SGHDN and CDR2 is FVKESK. This CDR3 is CASSHPVRGGPYNSPLHF. The CDR3 DNA reads as TGTGCCAGCAGCCACCCCGTCCGGGGTGGGCCCTATAATTCACCCCTCCACTTT.

Note on this clonotype: A much more abundant neighbour one base away suggests this may be a read error. V gene TRBV7-2 combines with J gene TRBJ2-3, with D tentatively TRBD1 or TRBD2 (5 bases each). The germline V gene has CDR1 SGHTA and CDR2 FQGNSA. This CDR3 spans 17 amino acids. Trimming took 6 bases from V and 6 from J, leaving 25 bases between them. The CDR3 spells CASSFREWGAYGDTQYF. CDR3 nucleotides: TGTGCCAGCAGTTTTCGGGAATGGGGCGCCTATGGGGATACGCAGTATTTT.

In its sample, this clonotype was seen many times. The chain joins TRBV28 to TRBJ2-5; no firm D call. Germline lookup yields CDR1 MDHEN and CDR2 SYDVKM. V was trimmed by 1 base and J by 2 bases, leaving 2 bases between them. The CDR3 has 12 amino acids. The CDR3 is CASSLSQETQYF. In nucleotides, the CDR3 is TGTGCCAGCAGTTTATCACAAGAGACCCAGTACTTC.

This clonotype was counted a few times. Being one base from a much bigger clone, this may be a read error. The conserved phenylalanine or tryptophan normally closing the CDR3 is absent here, so this likely arose from a read error. The chain carries TRBV6-2 or TRBV6-3 and TRBJ2-3, with TRBD2 matching 8 bases. This CDR3 has 15 residues. Unmatched junction bases numbered 10, after V lost 8 bases and J lost 3 bases. CDR1 is MNHEY, CDR2 SVGEGT, per germline. The CDR3 bases are TGTGCCAGCTCTATAGGGGGACTAGTTACAGATACGCAGTATTTA. Its protein product is CASSIGGLVTDTQYL.

There are a few counts of this clonotype. The chain is built from TRBV24-1 and TRBJ2-7; D gene unclear. CDR1 is KGHDR and CDR2 is SFDVKD in the germline V gene. The CDR3 contains 12 residues. The germline V and J ends were trimmed by 6 bases and 0 bases, with 5 bases remaining between them. This chain's CDR3 is CATSSSSYEQYF. The DNA for the CDR3 is TGTGCCACCAGTTCAAGCTCCTACGAGCAGTACTTC.

This clonotype was recorded a few times. This sequence may be a read error, since a much larger clone differs from it by one base. CDR3 loop: CASNFTLLDTEAFF. The CDR3 DNA follows: TGTGCCAGCAATTTTACCCTCTTGGACACTGAAGCTTTCTTT. The gene calls are TRBV6-2 or TRBV6-3 and TRBJ1-1, with no clear D. The V gene's germline CDR1 is MNHEY and CDR2 SVGEGT. The CDR3 spans 14 residues. V lost 7 bases and J lost 3, with 15 bases in between.

As for this clonotype: A read error is possible here, since a much larger clone lies one base away. The chain is built from TRBV7-6 and TRBJ2-5; weak D call: TRBD2 (7 bases). Trimming took 5 bases from V and 4 from J, leaving 14 bases between them. CDR1 SGHVS and CDR2 FNYEAQ come from the germline V gene. This CDR3 spans 14 amino acids. The CDR3 spells CASSHMRGLETQYF. The CDR3 DNA follows: TGTGCCAGCAGCCATATGCGGGGGCTAGAGACCCAGTACTTC.

This clonotype was detected only a few times. One junction end disagrees with the germline gene, perhaps due to a read error. The rearrangement links TRBV6-5 to TRBJ1-3; no reliable D call. Germline-derived CDR1 and CDR2 are MNHEY and SVGAGI. This CDR3 region has 13 residues. In DNA form, the CDR3 reads TGTGCCGGCAGTTACTCTAGAGGGAACACCATATATTTT. It encodes CAGSYSRGNTIYF.

This clonotype was seen at least ten times. The chain carries TRBV13 and TRBJ2-5, with D perhaps given as TRBD1 or TRBD2 (6 bases each). The CDR3 covers 16 residues. The germline V gene encodes CDR1 PRHDT and CDR2 FYEKMQ (reference sequence). V lost 1 base, J lost 4 bases, and 16 bases lay in between. For the CDR3, the DNA is TGTGCCAGCAGCTTAGCAGAGAAAGGGGGGCCAGAGACCCAGTACTTC. Translated, it gives CASSLAEKGGPETQYF.

The V call is TRBV13, the J call TRBJ1-2; 10 nucleotides line up with TRBD1. CDR3 length: 14 amino acids. Looked up from germline, CDR1 is PRHDT and CDR2 is FYEKMQ (reference sequence). Germline trimming cut 5 bases from V and 6 bases from J; bases unmatched to any gene: 6. The CDR3 reads CASSGTGAVDGYTF. The CDR3 region has the DNA TGTGCCAGCAGCGGGACAGGGGCGGTGGATGGCTACACCTTC.

There are many counts of this clonotype. The V gene is TRBV12-5, the J gene TRBJ1-5; no reliable D call. Trimming stripped 4 bases from V and 9 bases from J, with 10 bases between. The CDR3 runs 12 residues. Germline V gene sequence: CDR1 LGHNT, CDR2 FRNRAP. The CDR3 nucleotides are TGTGCTAGTGGTTCCCCCCTAGGGCCCCAGCATTTT. Translated: CASGSPLGPQHF.

The V gene is TRBV9, the J gene TRBJ2-7, with D possibly being TRBD1 or TRBD2 (5 bases each). Germline CDR1 reads SGDLS; CDR2 reads YYNGEE. The length of the CDR3 is 13 residues. Trimming shortened V by 4 bases and J by 6 bases, and 14 bases separated the two germline ends. CDR3 region: CASSPRTGLEQYF. DNA for the CDR3: TGTGCCAGCAGCCCCAGGACGGGGCTCGAGCAGTACTTC.

Concerning this clonotype: Being one base from a much bigger clone, this may be a read error. The V gene is TRBV6-2 or TRBV6-3, the J gene TRBJ2-6; unclear D gene. This CDR3 has 12 amino acids. Germline assignment: CDR1 MNHEY and CDR2 SVGEGT. The CDR3 nucleotides are TGTGCCTGCAGTCCTGGGGCCAACGTCCTGACTTTC. It encodes CACSPGANVLTF.

This clonotype was observed a handful of times. The rearrangement joins TRBV5-1 to TRBJ2-7; no clear D. This CDR3 is built from 14 residues. Trimming pared 2 bases from V and 5 bases from J, leaving 14 bases between. Germline V gives CDR1 SGHRS, CDR2 YFSETQ. This CDR3 reads CASSFSPLADEQYF. CDR3 nucleotide sequence: TGCGCCAGCAGCTTCTCCCCCTTGGCCGACGAGCAGTACTTC. Combining the CDR3 with reference TRBV5-1 and TRBJ2-7 gives the whole variable domain KAGVTQTPRYLIKTRGQQVTLSCSPISGHRSVSWYQQTPGQGLQFLFEYFSETQRNKGNFPGRFSGRQFSNSRSEMNVSTLELGDSALYLCASSFSPLADEQYFGPGTRLTVT.

This clonotype has ten or more counts. This chain joins TRBV7-9 and TRBJ2-7, with D tentatively TRBD1 (6 bases). The length of the CDR3 is 17 residues. The germline V and J ends were trimmed by 2 bases and 2 bases, with 19 bases remaining between them. Germline V gene lookup returns CDR1 SEHNR and CDR2 FQNEAQ (reference sequence). The CDR3 is CASSLSPSWGPAYEQYF. In DNA, the CDR3 is TGTGCCAGCAGCTTAAGTCCCTCCTGGGGGCCAGCCTACGAGCAGTACTTC.

The chain links TRBV7-3 to TRBJ1-1; D may be TRBD1 (5 bases). Trimming cost V 4 bases and J 4 bases, with 13 bases left between them. From germline, CDR1 is SGHTA and CDR2 FQGTGA. The CDR3 has 14 residues. The CDR3 protein is CASSWGGGSTEAFF. Here the CDR3 DNA reads TGTGCCAGCAGCTGGGGCGGTGGATCCACTGAAGCTTTCTTT.

This clonotype was found many times. J is TRBJ1-5 and V is TRBV19; D call uncertain. The V end lost 5 bases, the J end lost 1 base, and 12 bases lay between the germline ends. The length of the CDR3 is 15 residues. Germline V gene sequence: CDR1 LNHDA, CDR2 SQIVND (reference sequence). The CDR3 nucleotides read TGTGCCAGTAGTCCAGCGACCAGGAGCAATCAGCCCCAGCATTTT. It is translated as CASSPATRSNQPQHF.

This chain connects TRBV6-2 or TRBV6-3 to TRBJ1-6; TRBD1 agrees at 8 bases. The CDR3 covers 14 residues. The V gene's germline CDR1 is MNHEY and CDR2 SVGEGT. V lost 6 bases to trimming and J lost 7 bases; unmatched junction nucleotides: 5. The CDR3 DNA follows: TGTGCCAGCAGCTTGGACAGGGTGAATTCACCCCTCCACTTT. Protein: CASSLDRVNSPLHF.

For this clonotype: At one of its ends the junction is not consistent with the germline gene, which may arise from a read error. The chain has TRBV13 and TRBJ1-1; the match to TRBD1 covers 9 bases. Per germline, CDR1 PRHDT and CDR2 FYEKMQ (reference sequence). CDR3 length: 14 amino acids. CDR3 residues: CASSKGTGRTGAFF. The CDR3 nucleotides are TGTGCCAGCAGCAAAGGGACAGGGAGGACTGGAGCTTTCTTT.

Remarks on this clonotype: A junction end diverges from the germline sequence, so it may reflect a read error. The rearrangement uses TRBV29-1 and TRBJ2-2; no clear D gene. This CDR3 contains 12 residues. CDR1 and CDR2 (germline): SQVTM, ANQGSEA. The CDR3 protein is CSVAGHTRELFF. As DNA, the CDR3 is TGCAGCGTTGCGGGTCACACCAGGGAGCTGTTTTTT.

This clonotype showed up many times. The J gene is TRBJ2-6, the V gene TRBV4-2; D is unresolved. Germline V gene lookup returns CDR1 LGHNA and CDR2 YNFKEQ. Trimming stripped 0 bases from V and 2 bases from J, with 5 bases between. The CDR3 contains 15 residues. CDR3 protein: CASSQERTGANVLTF. The CDR3 DNA reads as TGTGCCAGCAGCCAAGAGCGGACTGGGGCCAACGTCCTGACTTTC.